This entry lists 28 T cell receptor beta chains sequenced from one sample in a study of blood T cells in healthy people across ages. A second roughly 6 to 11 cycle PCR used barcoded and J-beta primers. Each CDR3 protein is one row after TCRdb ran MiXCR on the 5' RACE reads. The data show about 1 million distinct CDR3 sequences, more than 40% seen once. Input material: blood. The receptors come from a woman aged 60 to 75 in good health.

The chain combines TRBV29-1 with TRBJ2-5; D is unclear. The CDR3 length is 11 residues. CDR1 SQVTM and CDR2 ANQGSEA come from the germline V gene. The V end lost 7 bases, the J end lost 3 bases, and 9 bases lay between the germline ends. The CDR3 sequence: CSAAREETQYF. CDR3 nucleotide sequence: TGCAGCGCAGCCCGGGAAGAGACCCAGTACTTC.

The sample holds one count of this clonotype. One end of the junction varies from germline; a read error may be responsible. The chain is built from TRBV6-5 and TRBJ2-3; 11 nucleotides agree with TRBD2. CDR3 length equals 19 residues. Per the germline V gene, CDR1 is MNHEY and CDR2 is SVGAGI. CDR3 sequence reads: CASNYSKSLAGGGTDTQYF. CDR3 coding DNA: TGTGCCAGCAATTACTCGAAGAGTCTAGCGGGAGGAGGCACAGATACGCAGTATTTT.

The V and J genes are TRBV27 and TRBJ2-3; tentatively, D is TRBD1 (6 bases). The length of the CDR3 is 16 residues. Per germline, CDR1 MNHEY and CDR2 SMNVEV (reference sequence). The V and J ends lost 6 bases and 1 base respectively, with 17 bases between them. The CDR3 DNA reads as TGTGCCAGCAGCCCGACAGGCCTGGCAGGCACAGATACGCAGTATTTT. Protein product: CASSPTGLAGTDTQYF.

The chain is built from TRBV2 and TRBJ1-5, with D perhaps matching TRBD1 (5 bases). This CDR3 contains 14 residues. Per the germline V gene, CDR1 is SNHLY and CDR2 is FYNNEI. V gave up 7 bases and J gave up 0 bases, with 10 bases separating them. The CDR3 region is CASKGRVSNQPQHF. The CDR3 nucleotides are TGTGCCAGCAAGGGCAGGGTTAGCAATCAGCCCCAGCATTTT.

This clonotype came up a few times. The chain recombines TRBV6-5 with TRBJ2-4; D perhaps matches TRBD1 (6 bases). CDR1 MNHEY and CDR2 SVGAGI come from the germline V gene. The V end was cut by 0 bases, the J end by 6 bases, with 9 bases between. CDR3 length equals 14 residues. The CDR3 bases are TGTGCCAGCAGTTACTCGGACAGCGCAAACATTCAGTACTTC. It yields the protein CASSYSDSANIQYF.

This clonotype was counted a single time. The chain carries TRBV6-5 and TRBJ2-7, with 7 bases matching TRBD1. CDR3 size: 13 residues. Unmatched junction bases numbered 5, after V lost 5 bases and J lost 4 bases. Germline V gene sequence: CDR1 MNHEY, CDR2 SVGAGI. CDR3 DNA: TGTGCCAGCAGTATACAGGGGTTTTACGAGCAGTACTTC. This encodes CASSIQGFYEQYF.

The CDR3, as DNA: TGCAGTGCTAGAGGGGGGGCGAAAGACACTGAAGCTTTCTTT. As protein: CSARGGAKDTEAFF. V usage is TRBV20-1 and J usage is TRBJ1-1, with D possibly matching TRBD1 (6 bases). The CDR3 has 14 residues. The germline V and J ends were trimmed by 1 base and 3 bases, with 12 bases remaining between them. Germline assignment: CDR1 DFQATT and CDR2 SNEGSKA (reference sequence).

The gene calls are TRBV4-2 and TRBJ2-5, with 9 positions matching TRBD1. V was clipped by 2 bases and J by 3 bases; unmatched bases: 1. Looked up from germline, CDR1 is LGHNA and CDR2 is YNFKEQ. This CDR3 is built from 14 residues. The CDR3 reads CASSQRDREETQYF. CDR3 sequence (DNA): TGTGCCAGCAGCCAACGGGACAGGGAAGAGACCCAGTACTTC.

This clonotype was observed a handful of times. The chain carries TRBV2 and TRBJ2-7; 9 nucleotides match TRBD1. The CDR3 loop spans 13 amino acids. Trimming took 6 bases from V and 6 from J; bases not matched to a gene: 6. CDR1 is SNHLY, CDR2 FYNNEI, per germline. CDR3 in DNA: TGTGCCAGCAGCCGGACAGGGGAATCCGAGCAGTACTTC. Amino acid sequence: CASSRTGESEQYF.

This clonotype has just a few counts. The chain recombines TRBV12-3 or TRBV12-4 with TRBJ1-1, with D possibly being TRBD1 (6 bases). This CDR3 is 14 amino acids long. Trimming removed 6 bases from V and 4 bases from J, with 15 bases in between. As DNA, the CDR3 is TGTGCCAGCAGGGGACTAGTCAGGGGCACTGAAGCTTTCTTT. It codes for CASRGLVRGTEAFF.

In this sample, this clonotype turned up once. The DNA for the CDR3 is TGCAGCGTTGTAAAGGGGGCGCAGGGTGAGCAGTTCTTC. Protein sequence: CSVVKGAQGEQFF. The chain is built from TRBV29-1 and TRBJ2-1; 7 positions match TRBD1. The junction had 9 bases not matched to a gene; V was cut back by 4 bases and J by 9 bases. This CDR3 has 13 amino acids. The germline V gene encodes CDR1 SQVTM and CDR2 ANQGSEA.

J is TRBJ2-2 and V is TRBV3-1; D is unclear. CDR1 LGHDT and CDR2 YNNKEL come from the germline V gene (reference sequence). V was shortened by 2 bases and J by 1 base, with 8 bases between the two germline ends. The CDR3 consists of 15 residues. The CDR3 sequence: CASSQTTGNTGELFF. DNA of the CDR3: TGTGCCAGCAGCCAAACTACTGGGAACACCGGGGAGCTGTTTTTT.

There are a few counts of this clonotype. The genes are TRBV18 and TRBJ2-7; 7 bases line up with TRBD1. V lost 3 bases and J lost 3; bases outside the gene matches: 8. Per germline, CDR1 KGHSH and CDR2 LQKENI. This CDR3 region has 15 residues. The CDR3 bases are TGTGCCAGCTCACCGCTGACAGGGCCTGACTACGAGCAGTACTTC. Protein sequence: CASSPLTGPDYEQYF.

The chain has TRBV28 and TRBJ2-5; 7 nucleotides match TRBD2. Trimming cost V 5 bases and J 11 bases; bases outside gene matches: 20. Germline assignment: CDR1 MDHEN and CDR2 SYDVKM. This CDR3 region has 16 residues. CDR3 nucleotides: TGTGCCAGCAGTATCCTTAGCGGGCAGGCGGGGAATGAGCAGTACTTC. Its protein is CASSILSGQAGNEQYF.

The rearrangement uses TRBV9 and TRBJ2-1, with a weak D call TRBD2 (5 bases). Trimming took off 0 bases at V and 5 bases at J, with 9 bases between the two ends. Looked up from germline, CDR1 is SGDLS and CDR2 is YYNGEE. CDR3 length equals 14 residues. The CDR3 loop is CASSVARRDNEQFF. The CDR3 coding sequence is TGTGCCAGCAGCGTAGCTAGGCGGGACAATGAGCAGTTCTTC.

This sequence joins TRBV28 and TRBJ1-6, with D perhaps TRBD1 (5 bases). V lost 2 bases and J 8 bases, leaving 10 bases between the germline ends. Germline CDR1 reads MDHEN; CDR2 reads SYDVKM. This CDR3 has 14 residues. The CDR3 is CASSLRQGDSPLHF. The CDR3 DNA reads TGTGCCAGCAGTTTAAGGCAGGGTGATTCACCCCTCCACTTT. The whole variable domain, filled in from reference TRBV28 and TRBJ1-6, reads DVKVTQSSRYLVKRTGEKVFLECVQDMDHENMFWYRQDPGLGLRLIYFSYDVKMKEKGDIPEGYSVSREKKERFSLILESASTNQTSMYLCASSLRQGDSPLHFGNGTRLTVT.

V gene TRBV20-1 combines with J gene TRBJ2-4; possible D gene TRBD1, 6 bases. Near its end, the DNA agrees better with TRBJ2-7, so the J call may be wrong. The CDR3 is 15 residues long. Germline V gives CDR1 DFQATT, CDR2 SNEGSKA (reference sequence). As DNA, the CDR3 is TGCAGTGCTCGATTACAGGGCCTCCCCGCCTACGAGCAGTACTTC. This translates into CSARLQGLPAYEQYF.

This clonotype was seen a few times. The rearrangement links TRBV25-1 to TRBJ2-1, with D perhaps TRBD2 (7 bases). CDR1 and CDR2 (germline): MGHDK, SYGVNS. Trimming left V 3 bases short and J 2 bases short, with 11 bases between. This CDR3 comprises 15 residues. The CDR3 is CASSDRGRAYNEQFF. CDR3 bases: TGTGCCAGCAGTGATAGGGGGAGGGCCTACAATGAGCAGTTCTTC.

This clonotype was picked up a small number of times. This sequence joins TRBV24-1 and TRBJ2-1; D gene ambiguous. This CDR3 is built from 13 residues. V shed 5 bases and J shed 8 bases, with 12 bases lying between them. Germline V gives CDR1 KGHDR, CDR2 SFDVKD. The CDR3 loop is CATSGRGGYEQFF. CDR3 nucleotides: TGTGCCACCAGTGGTCGAGGCGGTTATGAGCAGTTCTTC.

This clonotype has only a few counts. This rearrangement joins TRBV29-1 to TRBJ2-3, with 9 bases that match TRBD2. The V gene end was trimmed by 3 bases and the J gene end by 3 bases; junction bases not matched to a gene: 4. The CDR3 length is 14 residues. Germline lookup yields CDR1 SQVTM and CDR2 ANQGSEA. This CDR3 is CSVDRLADTDTQYF. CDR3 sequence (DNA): TGCAGCGTTGATAGACTAGCGGATACAGATACGCAGTATTTT.

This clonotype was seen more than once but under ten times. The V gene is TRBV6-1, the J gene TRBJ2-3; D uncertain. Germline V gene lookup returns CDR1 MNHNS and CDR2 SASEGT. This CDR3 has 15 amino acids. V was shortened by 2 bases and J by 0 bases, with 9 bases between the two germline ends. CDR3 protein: CASSELDYSTDTQYF. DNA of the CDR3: TGTGCCAGCAGTGAACTCGATTATAGCACAGATACGCAGTATTTT.

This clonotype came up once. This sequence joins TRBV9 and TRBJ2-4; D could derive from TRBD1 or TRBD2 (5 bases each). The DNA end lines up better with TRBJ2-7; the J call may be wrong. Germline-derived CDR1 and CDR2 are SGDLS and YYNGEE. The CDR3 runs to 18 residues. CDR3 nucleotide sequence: TGTGCCAGCAGCGTAGTTGAGTCGACAGCGAGGGGTACCTACGAGCAGTACTTC. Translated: CASSVVESTARGTYEQYF.

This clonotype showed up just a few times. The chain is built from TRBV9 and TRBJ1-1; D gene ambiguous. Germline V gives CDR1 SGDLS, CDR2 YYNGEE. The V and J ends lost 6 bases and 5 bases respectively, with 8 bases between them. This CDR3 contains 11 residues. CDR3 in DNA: TGTGCCAGCACTCGTGGGACTGAAGCTTTCTTT. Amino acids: CASTRGTEAFF.

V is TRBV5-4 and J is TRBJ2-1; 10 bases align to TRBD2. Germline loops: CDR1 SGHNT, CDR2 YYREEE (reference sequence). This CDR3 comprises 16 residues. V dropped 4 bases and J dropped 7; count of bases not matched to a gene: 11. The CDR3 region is CASSPPLAGVSNEQFF. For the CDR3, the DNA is TGTGCCAGCAGCCCCCCCCTAGCGGGAGTTTCGAATGAGCAGTTCTTC.

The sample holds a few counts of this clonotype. The CDR3 DNA sequence: TGCGCCAGCAGCTTCCTCTGGGCGGCTAGCGGGAGCTCCTACGAGCAGTACTTC. It specifies CASSFLWAASGSSYEQYF. This chain uses TRBV5-1 with TRBJ2-7; 10 bases fit TRBD2. V lost 2 bases, J lost 0 bases, and 11 bases stayed unmatched. The CDR3 length is 18 residues. Germline V CDR1 and CDR2: SGHRS, YFSETQ.

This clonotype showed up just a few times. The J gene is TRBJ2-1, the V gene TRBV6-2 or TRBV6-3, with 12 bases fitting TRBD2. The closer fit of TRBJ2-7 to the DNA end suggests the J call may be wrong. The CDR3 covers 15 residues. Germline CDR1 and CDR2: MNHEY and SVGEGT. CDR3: CASSRLAGAGNEQYF. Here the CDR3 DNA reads TGTGCCAGCAGTCGACTAGCGGGAGCAGGTAATGAGCAGTACTTC.

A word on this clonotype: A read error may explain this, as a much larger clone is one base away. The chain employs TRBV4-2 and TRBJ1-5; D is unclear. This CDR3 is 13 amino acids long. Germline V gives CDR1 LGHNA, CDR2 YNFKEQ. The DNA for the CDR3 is TGTGCCAGCAGCCAAGTAAAAACAGCGCCCCGGCATTTT. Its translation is CASSQVKTAPRHF.

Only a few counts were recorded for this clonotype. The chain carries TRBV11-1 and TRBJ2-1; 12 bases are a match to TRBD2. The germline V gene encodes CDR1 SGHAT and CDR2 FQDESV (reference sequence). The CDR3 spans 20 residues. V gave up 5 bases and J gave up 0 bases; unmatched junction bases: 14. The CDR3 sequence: CASSGSTLTTSGSSYNEQFF. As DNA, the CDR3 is TGTGCCAGCAGCGGTAGTACACTAACGACTAGCGGGAGCTCCTACAATGAGCAGTTCTTC. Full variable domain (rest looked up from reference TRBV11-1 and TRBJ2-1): EAEVAQSPRYKITEKSQAVAFWCDPISGHATLYWYRQILGQGPELLVQFQDESVVDDSQLPKDRFSAERLKGVDSTLKIQPAELGDSAMYLCASSGSTLTTSGSSYNEQFFGPGTRLTVL.